The subject of this entry is one T cell receptor (beta chain). The study ran its PCR with 60 Vbeta and 13 Jbeta primers. Assay: immunoSEQ multiplex PCR; the TCRdb copy retains only in-frame clones and omits some. The sample has over 150,000 clones, 79% seen once. The data belong to a study of cytomegalovirus exposure and HLA in healthy donors. The V and J ends lost 7 bases and 7 bases respectively, with 14 bases between them. The CDR3 sequence is 14 residues long. Germline loops: CDR1 MNHNS, CDR2 SASEGT. V gene TRBV6-1 combines with J gene TRBJ1-6; D remains ambiguous. This clonotype originated in a woman aged 18-29 years in good health and CMV-seronegative. Sequenced: PBMCs. The CDR3 DNA reads as TGTGCCAGCAACGTCCCAGTTGCAAATTCACCCCTCCACTTT. As protein: CASNVPVANSPLHF.